The 22 T cell receptor beta chains below were found in one sample sequenced in a study of CD8+CD57+ T cells in acquired aplastic anemia. According to the study, genomic DNA was the template for TCR beta VDJ and CDR3 profiling. TCRdb used MiXCR to reprocess the reads, holding one entry per CDR3 protein. The profile shows hundreds of thousands of distinct CDR3 sequences, approximately 56% of them singletons. Sequencing input: sorted CD4+, CD8+, or CD8+CD57+ T cells (not recorded which) from PBMCs. Receptor source: a human donor with severe aplastic anemia or a healthy control (not recorded which).

The V gene is TRBV10-3, the J gene TRBJ2-7; tentatively, D is TRBD1 (6 bases). With 10 bases removed from V and 1 base from J, the gap between germline ends came to 20 bases. There are 15 residues in the CDR3. Germline V gives CDR1 ENHRY, CDR2 SYGVKD. The CDR3, as DNA: TGTGCCAGCAGGCCAAGCGACCAGGGGTCCTACGAGCAGTACTTC. Its protein is CASRPSDQGSYEQYF.

The genes are TRBV10-2 and TRBJ1-5; no clear D. Deletions cut 6 bases from V and 8 bases from J, with 17 bases between. The CDR3 length is 14 residues. Per germline, CDR1 WSHSY and CDR2 SAAADI. The CDR3 DNA is TGCGCCAGCAGAACGACTAACCTTGGGGAGCCCCAGCATTTT. It is translated as CASRTTNLGEPQHF.

The rearrangement uses TRBV5-8 and TRBJ2-6, with 7 bases fitting TRBD1. This CDR3 region has 17 residues. The germline V gene has CDR1 SGHTS and CDR2 YDEGEE. The V gene end was trimmed by 0 bases and the J gene end by 0 bases; junction bases not matched to a gene: 3. CDR3 sequence: CASSLGQGYSGANVLTF. For the CDR3, the DNA is TGTGCCAGCAGCTTGGGACAGGGTTACTCTGGGGCCAACGTCCTGACTTTC. Full variable domain (remainder filled in from reference TRBV5-8 and TRBJ2-6): EAGVTQSPTHLIKTRGQQATLRCSPISGHTSVYWYQQALGLGLQFLLWYDEGEERNRGNFPPRFSGRQFPNYSSELNVNALELEDSALYLCASSLGQGYSGANVLTFGAGSRLTVL.

V and J are TRBV7-6 and TRBJ2-2; the D gene is possibly TRBD1 (7 bases). V shed 1 base and J shed 5 bases, with 17 bases lying between them. The CDR3 covers 17 residues. The germline V gene encodes CDR1 SGHVS and CDR2 FNYEAQ. This CDR3 reads CASSLGIRGVNTGELFF. CDR3 DNA sequence: TGTGCCAGCAGCTTAGGCATCAGGGGGGTGAATACCGGGGAGCTGTTTTTT.

The table lists this clonotype with many counts. The J gene is TRBJ1-6, the V gene TRBV19; 10 bases match TRBD1. The CDR3 is 13 residues long. V shed 8 bases, J shed 7 bases, and the junction held 2 bases outside the gene matches. Germline V lookup: CDR1 LNHDA, CDR2 SQIVND (reference sequence). The CDR3 DNA reads TGTGCCAGTGAGGGACAGGGGAATTCACCCCTCCACTTT. It is translated as CASEGQGNSPLHF.

This chain joins TRBV7-2 and TRBJ1-6; possible D gene TRBD1, 5 bases. V lost 5 bases to trimming and J lost 5 bases, with 13 bases between them. The CDR3 has 15 amino acids. Looked up from germline, CDR1 is SGHTA and CDR2 is FQGNSA. The CDR3 bases are TGTGCCAGCAGCCTCCCCGGGGCCCATAATTCACCCCTCCACTTT. Translation gives CASSLPGAHNSPLHF.

This clonotype has at least ten counts. The chain carries TRBV19 and TRBJ1-5, with 8 positions matching TRBD1. The V gene's germline CDR1 is LNHDA and CDR2 SQIVND (reference sequence). This CDR3 contains 14 residues. Trimming took 6 bases from V and 5 from J; bases not matched to a gene: 6. The CDR3 reads CASSDRGPHQPQHF. The CDR3 nucleotides are TGTGCCAGTAGCGACAGGGGTCCCCATCAGCCCCAGCATTTT.

The chain has TRBV7-2 and TRBJ2-1, with a possible D match to TRBD1 (6 bases). V dropped 2 bases and J dropped 8 bases, with 10 bases sitting between them. Germline values: CDR1 SGHTA, CDR2 FQGNSA. The length of the CDR3 is 13 residues. CDR3 sequence reads: CASSLSRGHEQFF. For the CDR3, the DNA is TGTGCCAGCAGCTTATCCAGGGGTCATGAGCAGTTCTTC. Complete variable domain (other parts from reference TRBV7-2 and TRBJ2-1): GAGVSQSPSNKVTEKGKDVELRCDPISGHTALYWYRQSLGQGLEFLIYFQGNSAPDKSGLPSDRFSAERTGGSVSTLTIQRTQQEDSAVYLCASSLSRGHEQFFGPGTRLTVL.

The table lists this clonotype with a few counts. A much more abundant neighbour one base away suggests this may be a read error. V and J are TRBV11-3 and TRBJ2-2, with D unclear. CDR3 length equals 13 residues. In germline, CDR1 is SGHNT, CDR2 YENEEA. Trimming removed 8 bases from V and 5 bases from J, with 12 bases in between. This CDR3 reads CASGQRGTGELFF. CDR3 nucleotide sequence: TGTGCCAGCGGCCAGAGAGGTACCGGGGAGCTGTTTTTT. The variable domain in full, completed from reference TRBV11-3 and TRBJ2-2, reads EAGVVQSPRYKIIEKKQPVAFWCNPISGHNTLYWYLQNLGQGPELLIRYENEEAVDDSQLPKDRFSAERLKGVDSTLKIQPAELGDSAVYLCASGQRGTGELFFGEGSRLTVL.

This clonotype was picked up many times. This rearrangement joins TRBV5-4 to TRBJ2-3, with 15 bases fitting TRBD2. Germline values: CDR1 SGHNT, CDR2 YYREEE (reference sequence). This CDR3 has 18 amino acids. The V and J ends lost 2 bases and 4 bases, in that order; junction bases with no gene match: 8. The CDR3 region is CASSFGLAGGPGSDTQYF. CDR3 DNA: TGTGCCAGCAGCTTTGGACTAGCGGGGGGGCCAGGGTCAGATACGCAGTATTTT.

Concerning this clonotype: A much more abundant neighbour one base away suggests this may be a read error. As the CDR3 is not closed by the conserved phenylalanine or tryptophan, this likely results from a read error. The chain recombines TRBV27 with TRBJ1-6; weak D call: TRBD1 (6 bases). CDR3 length: 15 residues. The germline V and J ends were trimmed by 4 bases and 7 bases, with 14 bases remaining between them. Germline V gene data show CDR1 as MNHEY and CDR2 as SMNVEV (reference sequence). DNA for the CDR3: TGTGCCAGCAGTTGGACAGATAATAAAAATTCACCCCTCCACTGT. Protein sequence: CASSWTDNKNSPLHC.

Many counts were recorded for this clonotype. The rearrangement uses TRBV27 and TRBJ2-7; 8 bases match TRBD1. J lost 4 bases, V lost 7 bases, and 9 bases had no gene match. Germline lookup yields CDR1 MNHEY and CDR2 SMNVEV (reference sequence). The length of the CDR3 is 14 residues. CDR3 protein: CASTPWQGAYEQYF. The CDR3 DNA reads TGTGCCAGCACCCCGTGGCAGGGGGCGTACGAGCAGTACTTC.

This clonotype showed up many times. The CDR3 loop reads CSARSPLAAGSYNEQFF. CDR3 nucleotides: TGCAGTGCTAGGTCTCCTCTAGCAGCGGGGTCCTACAATGAGCAGTTCTTC. The V call is TRBV20-1, the J call TRBJ2-1; the match to TRBD2 covers 7 bases. Germline V gene lookup returns CDR1 DFQATT and CDR2 SNEGSKA (reference sequence). This CDR3 has 17 residues. Trimming at V came to 3 bases and at J to 1 base, leaving 12 bases not matched to a gene.

V and J are TRBV2 and TRBJ1-5, with D perhaps TRBD1 (6 bases). The CDR3 runs 13 residues. Germline V gene sequence: CDR1 SNHLY, CDR2 FYNNEI. V shed 5 bases and J shed 6 bases, with 11 bases lying between them. The CDR3 DNA reads TGTGCCAGCAGTCGGGACATTCGTCAGCCCCAGCATTTT. It yields the protein CASSRDIRQPQHF.

About this clonotype: A much larger clone differs by one base, so this may be a read error. The chain carries TRBV7-9 and TRBJ1-2; TRBD1 aligns across 7 bases. The V segment lost 6 bases and the J segment 6 bases; nucleotides outside the gene matches: 10. This CDR3 region has 14 residues. Germline V CDR1 and CDR2: SEHNR, FQNEAQ (reference sequence). DNA of the CDR3: TGTGCCAGCAGATCCGGGACAGTGGACCATGGCTACACCTTC. Translated: CASRSGTVDHGYTF. Full variable domain (remainder filled in from reference TRBV7-9 and TRBJ1-2): DTGVSQNPRHKITKRGQNVTFRCDPISEHNRLYWYRQTLGQGPEFLTYFQNEAQLEKSRLLSDRFSAERPKGSFSTLEIQRTEQGDSAMYLCASRSGTVDHGYTFGSGTRLTVV.

This clonotype was recorded many times. The chain has TRBV4-1 and TRBJ2-3, with D uncertain. Germline loops: CDR1 MGHRA, CDR2 YSYEKL. The ends were cut back, 5 bases at V and 0 bases at J, with 15 bases in the middle. CDR3 length: 16 residues. CDR3 amino acids: CASSLIGAASTDTQYF. The CDR3 coding sequence is TGCGCCAGCAGCTTAATTGGAGCCGCTAGCACAGATACGCAGTATTTT.

This clonotype was picked up many times. The rearrangement uses TRBV18 and TRBJ2-5; D unresolved. V was cut by 2 bases and J by 1 base, with 5 bases left in between. The CDR3 covers 13 residues. The germline gives CDR1 KGHSH, CDR2 LQKENI. The CDR3 reads CASSPSIQETQYF. CDR3 nucleotide sequence: TGTGCCAGCTCACCATCCATCCAAGAGACCCAGTACTTC. Using reference TRBV18 and TRBJ2-5 for the parts outside the CDR3, the full variable domain is NAGVMQNPRHLVRRRGQEARLRCSPMKGHSHVYWYRQLPEEGLKFMVYLQKENIIDESGMPKERFSAEFPKEGPSILRIQQVVRGDSAAYFCASSPSIQETQYFGPGTRLLVL.

This clonotype was counted ten times or more. The chain couples TRBV14 to TRBJ2-1, with 7 bases lining up with TRBD2. Trimming cost V 0 bases and J 0 bases; bases outside gene matches: 2. The CDR3 runs to 16 residues. Germline V CDR1 and CDR2: SGHDN, FVKESK. The CDR3 reads CASSQEAGSSYNEQFF. CDR3 nucleotide sequence: TGTGCCAGCAGCCAAGAAGCGGGGAGCTCCTACAATGAGCAGTTCTTC.

This clonotype was seen ten or more times. The chain couples TRBV12-3 or TRBV12-4 to TRBJ2-1; maybe TRBD1 (6 bases). The CDR3 runs 15 residues. The ends were cut back, 6 bases at V and 5 bases at J, with 17 bases in the middle. CDR3 amino acids: CASSLRTALDNEQFF. The CDR3 coding sequence is TGTGCCAGCAGCTTGCGGACAGCGCTAGACAATGAGCAGTTCTTC.

This clonotype showed up many times. The chain couples TRBV6-6 to TRBJ2-1; 14 bases align to TRBD2. The V segment lost 7 bases and the J segment 12 bases; nucleotides outside the gene matches: 8. Germline CDR1 is MNHNY and CDR2 is SVGAGI (reference sequence). This CDR3 comprises 14 residues. CDR3 residues: CASTLTSGGAGQFF. DNA for the CDR3: TGTGCCAGCACCCTGACTAGCGGGGGGGCCGGGCAGTTCTTC.

The chain carries TRBV19 and TRBJ1-1; D may be TRBD1 (5 bases). The CDR3 covers 15 residues. Trimming cost V 4 bases and J 1 base, with 13 bases left between them. Per the germline V gene, CDR1 is LNHDA and CDR2 is SQIVND (reference sequence). In DNA form, the CDR3 reads TGTGCCAGTAGTAACCCAGGGTTAGGGAACACTGAAGCTTTCTTT. Its translation: CASSNPGLGNTEAFF.

The chain employs TRBV5-4 and TRBJ2-3, with 8 bases lining up with TRBD1. V lost 0 bases, J lost 5 bases, and 2 bases stayed unmatched. The CDR3 consists of 14 residues. CDR1 and CDR2 from the germline V gene are SGHNT and YYREEE (reference sequence). The CDR3 region has the DNA TGTGCCAGCAGCTTGGTGACAGGGGAAGATACGCAGTATTTT. Protein sequence: CASSLVTGEDTQYF.